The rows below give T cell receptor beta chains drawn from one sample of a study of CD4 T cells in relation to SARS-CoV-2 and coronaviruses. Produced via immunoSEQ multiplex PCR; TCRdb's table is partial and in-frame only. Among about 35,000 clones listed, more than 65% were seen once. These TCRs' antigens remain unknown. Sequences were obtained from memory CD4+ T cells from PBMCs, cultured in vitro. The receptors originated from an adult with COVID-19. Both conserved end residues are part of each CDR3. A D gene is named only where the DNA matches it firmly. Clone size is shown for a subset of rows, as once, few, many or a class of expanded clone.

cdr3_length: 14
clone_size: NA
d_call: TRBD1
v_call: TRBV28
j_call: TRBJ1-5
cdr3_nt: TGTGCCAGCAGTTTAGGGACAGGAGATCAGCCCCAGCATTTT
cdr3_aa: CASSLGTGDQPQHF

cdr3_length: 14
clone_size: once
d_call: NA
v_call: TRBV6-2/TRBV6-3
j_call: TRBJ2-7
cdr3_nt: TGTGCCAGCAGTTACTCGGAATCGGCCCACGAGCAGTACTTC
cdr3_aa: CASSYSESAHEQYF

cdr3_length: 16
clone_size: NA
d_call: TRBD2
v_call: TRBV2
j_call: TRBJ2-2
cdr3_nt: TGTGCCAGCAGTGAGGGCGGGAGGGCGATTATCGGGGAGCTGTTTTTT
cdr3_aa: CASSEGGRAIIGELFF

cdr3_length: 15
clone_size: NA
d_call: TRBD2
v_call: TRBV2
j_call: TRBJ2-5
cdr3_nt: TGTGCCAGCAAACAAGCGGGATCCGACCAAGAGACCCAGTACTTC
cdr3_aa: CASKQAGSDQETQYF

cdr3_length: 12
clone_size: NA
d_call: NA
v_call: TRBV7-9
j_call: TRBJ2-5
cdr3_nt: TGTGCCAGCAGCTTAGTGGGAGAGACCCAGTACTTC
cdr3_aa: CASSLVGETQYF

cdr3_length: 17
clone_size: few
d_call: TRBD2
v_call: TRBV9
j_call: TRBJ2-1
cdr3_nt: TGTGCCAGCAGCGTAGGACTAGCGGGAGGGGGATACAATGAGCAGTTCTTC
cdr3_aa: CASSVGLAGGGYNEQFF

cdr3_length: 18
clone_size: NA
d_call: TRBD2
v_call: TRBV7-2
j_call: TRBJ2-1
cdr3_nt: TGTGCCAGCAGTTTTAGAGAGGCTGGCGGGAGGTTAGGCAATGAGCAGTTCTTC
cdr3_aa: CASSFREAGGRLGNEQFF

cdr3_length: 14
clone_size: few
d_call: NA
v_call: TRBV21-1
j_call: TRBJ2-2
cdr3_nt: TGTGCCAGCAGCAAAGGACAGAACACCGGGGAGCTGTTTTTT
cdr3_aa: CASSKGQNTGELFF

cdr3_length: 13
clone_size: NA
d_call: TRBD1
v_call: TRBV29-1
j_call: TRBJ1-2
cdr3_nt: TGCAGCTCCGGGTCGACAGGGATTGGTGGCTACACCTTC
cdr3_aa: CSSGSTGIGGYTF

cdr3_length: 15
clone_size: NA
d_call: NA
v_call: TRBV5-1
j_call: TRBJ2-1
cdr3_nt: TGCGCCAGCTGTTTTACGGGAGACGGTTACAATGAGCAGTTCTTC
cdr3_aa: CASCFTGDGYNEQFF